This T cell receptor beta chain originates from a study of cytomegalovirus exposure and HLA in healthy donors. Findings of the study overall: Of the V segments, some could not be distinguished, including TRBV6-2 and TRBV6-3, and were excluded.

The germline V gene has CDR1 PRHDT and CDR2 FYEKMQ (reference sequence). CDR3 length equals 14 residues. Trimming took off 2 bases at V and 0 bases at J, with 7 bases between the two ends. With respect to this clone: Its antigen is unknown.

It was with 60 Vbeta and 13 Jbeta primers that the PCR ran. Some clones are missing from TCRdb's copy, which holds only in-frame ones; the method was immunoSEQ multiplex PCR. The table lists some 200,000 clones, around 80% of them singletons. The chain combines TRBV13 with TRBJ1-1; D is uncertain. The sequenced sample consisted of PBMCs. The receptor's source is a woman in her sixties or seventies in good health and CMV-seropositive. The CDR3 coding sequence is TGTGCCAGCAGCTTACAGGTCATGAACACTGAAGCTTTCTTT. Protein sequence: CASSLQVMNTEAFF.